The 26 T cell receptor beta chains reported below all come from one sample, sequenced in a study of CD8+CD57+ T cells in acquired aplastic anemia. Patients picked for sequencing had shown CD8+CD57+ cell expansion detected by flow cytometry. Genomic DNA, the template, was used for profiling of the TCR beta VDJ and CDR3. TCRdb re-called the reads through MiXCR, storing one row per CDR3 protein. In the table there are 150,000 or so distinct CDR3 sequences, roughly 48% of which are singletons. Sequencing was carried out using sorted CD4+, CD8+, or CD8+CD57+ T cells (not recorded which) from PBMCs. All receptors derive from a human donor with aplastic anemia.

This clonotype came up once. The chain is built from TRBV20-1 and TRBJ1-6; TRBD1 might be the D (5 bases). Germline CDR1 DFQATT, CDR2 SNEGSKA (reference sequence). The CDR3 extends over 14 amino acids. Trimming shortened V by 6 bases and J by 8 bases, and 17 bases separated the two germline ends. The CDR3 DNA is TGCAGTGCCCCCAGGGCCTCGAGTTATTCACCCCTCCACTTT. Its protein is CSAPRASSYSPLHF.

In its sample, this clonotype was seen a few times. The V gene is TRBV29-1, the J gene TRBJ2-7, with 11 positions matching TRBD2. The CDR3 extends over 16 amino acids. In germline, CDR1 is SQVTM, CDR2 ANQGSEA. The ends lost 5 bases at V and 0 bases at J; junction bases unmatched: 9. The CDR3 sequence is CSVRLAGSSSSYEQYF. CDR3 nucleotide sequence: TGCAGCGTTCGACTAGCGGGGTCGTCCTCCTCCTACGAGCAGTACTTC.

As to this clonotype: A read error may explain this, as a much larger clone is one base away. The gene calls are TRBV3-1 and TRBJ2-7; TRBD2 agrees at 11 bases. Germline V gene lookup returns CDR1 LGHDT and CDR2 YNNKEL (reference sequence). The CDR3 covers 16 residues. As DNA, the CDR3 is TGTGCCAACAGCCAAGGGCCCGGGACTAGCGGCTACGAGCAGTACTTC. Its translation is CANSQGPGTSGYEQYF.

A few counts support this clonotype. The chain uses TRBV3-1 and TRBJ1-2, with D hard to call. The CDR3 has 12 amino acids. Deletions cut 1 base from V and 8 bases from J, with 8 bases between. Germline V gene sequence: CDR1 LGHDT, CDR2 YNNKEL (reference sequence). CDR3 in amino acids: CASSQAARGYTF. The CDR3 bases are TGTGCCAGCAGCCAAGCGGCTCGGGGCTACACCTTC.

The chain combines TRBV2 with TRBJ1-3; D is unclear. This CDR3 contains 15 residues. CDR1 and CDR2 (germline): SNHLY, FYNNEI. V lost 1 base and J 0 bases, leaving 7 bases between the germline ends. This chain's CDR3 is CASSEGAYSGNTIYF. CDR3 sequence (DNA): TGTGCCAGCAGTGAAGGCGCATACTCTGGAAACACCATATATTTT.

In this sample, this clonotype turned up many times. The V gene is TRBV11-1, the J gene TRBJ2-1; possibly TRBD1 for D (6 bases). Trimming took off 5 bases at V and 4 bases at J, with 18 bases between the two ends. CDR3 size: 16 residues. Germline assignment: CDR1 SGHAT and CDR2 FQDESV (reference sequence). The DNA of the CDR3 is TGTGCCAGCAGCCTTAGCACAGGGCCGTATTACAATGAGCAGTTCTTC. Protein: CASSLSTGPYYNEQFF.

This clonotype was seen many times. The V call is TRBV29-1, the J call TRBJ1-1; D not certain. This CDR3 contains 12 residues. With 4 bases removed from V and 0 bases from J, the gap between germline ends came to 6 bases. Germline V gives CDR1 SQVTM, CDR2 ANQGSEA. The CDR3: CSVGGLNTEAFF. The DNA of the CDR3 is TGCAGCGTTGGGGGTTTGAACACTGAAGCTTTCTTT.

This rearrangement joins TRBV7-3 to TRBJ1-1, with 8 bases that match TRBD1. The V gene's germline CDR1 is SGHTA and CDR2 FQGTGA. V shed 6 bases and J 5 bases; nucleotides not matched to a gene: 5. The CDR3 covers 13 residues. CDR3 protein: CASRPYRGTEAFF. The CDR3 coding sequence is TGTGCCAGCAGGCCCTACAGGGGGACTGAAGCTTTCTTT.

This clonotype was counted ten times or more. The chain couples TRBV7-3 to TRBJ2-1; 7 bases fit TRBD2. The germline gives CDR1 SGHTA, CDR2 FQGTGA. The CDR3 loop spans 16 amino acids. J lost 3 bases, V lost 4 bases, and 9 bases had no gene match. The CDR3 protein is CASSSTSGVGYNEQFF. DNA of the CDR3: TGTGCCAGCAGCTCCACGAGCGGGGTGGGCTACAATGAGCAGTTCTTC.

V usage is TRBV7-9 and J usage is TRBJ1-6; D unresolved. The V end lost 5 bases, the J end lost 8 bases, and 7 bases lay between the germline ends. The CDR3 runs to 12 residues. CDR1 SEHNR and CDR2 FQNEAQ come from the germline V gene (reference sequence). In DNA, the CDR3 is TGTGCCAGCAGCGTAAGGGATTCACCCCTCCACTTT. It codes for CASSVRDSPLHF. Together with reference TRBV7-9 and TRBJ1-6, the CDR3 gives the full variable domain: DTGVSQNPRHKITKRGQNVTFRCDPISEHNRLYWYRQTLGQGPEFLTYFQNEAQLEKSRLLSDRFSAERPKGSFSTLEIQRTEQGDSAMYLCASSVRDSPLHFGNGTRLTVT.

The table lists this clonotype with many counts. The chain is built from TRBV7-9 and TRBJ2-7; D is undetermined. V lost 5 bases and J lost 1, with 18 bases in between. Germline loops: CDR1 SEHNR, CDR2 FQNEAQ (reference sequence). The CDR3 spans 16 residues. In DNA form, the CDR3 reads TGTGCCAGCAGCCCCGTGGGTCAAGCGTTATCCTACGAGCAGTACTTC. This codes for CASSPVGQALSYEQYF.

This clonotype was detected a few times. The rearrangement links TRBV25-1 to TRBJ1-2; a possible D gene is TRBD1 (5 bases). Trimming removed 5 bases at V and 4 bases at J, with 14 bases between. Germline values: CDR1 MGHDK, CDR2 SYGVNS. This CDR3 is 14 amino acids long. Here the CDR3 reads CASSLGQGGYGYTF. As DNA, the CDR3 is TGTGCCAGCAGTTTGGGTCAGGGAGGCTATGGCTACACCTTC.

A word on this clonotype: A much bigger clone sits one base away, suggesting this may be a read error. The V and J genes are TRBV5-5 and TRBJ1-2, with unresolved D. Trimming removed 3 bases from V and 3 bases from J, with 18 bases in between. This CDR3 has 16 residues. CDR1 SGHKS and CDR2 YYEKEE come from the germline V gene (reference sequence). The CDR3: CASSSYQTARDYGYTF. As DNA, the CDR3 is TGTGCCAGCAGCTCGTACCAGACTGCACGGGACTATGGCTACACCTTC.

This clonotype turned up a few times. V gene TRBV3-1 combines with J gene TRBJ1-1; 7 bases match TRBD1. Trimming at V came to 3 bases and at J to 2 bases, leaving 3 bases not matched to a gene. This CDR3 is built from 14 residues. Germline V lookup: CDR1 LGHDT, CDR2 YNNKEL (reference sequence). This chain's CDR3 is CASSQTGSNTEAFF. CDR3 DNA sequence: TGTGCCAGCAGCCAGACAGGGTCTAACACTGAAGCTTTCTTT.

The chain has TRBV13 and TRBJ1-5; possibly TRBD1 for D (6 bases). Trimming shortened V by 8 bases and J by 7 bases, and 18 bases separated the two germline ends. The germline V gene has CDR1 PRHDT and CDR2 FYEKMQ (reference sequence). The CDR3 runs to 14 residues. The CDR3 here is CASGRTVGGQPQHF. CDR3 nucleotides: TGTGCCAGCGGGCGGACAGTCGGGGGGCAGCCCCAGCATTTT.

For the CDR3, the DNA is TGTGCCACCAGTGATCCGGGACAGGGGGACTATGGCTACACCTTC. Protein: CATSDPGQGDYGYTF. The J gene is TRBJ1-2, the V gene TRBV24-1, with 11 positions matching TRBD1. This CDR3 spans 15 amino acids. Trimming cost V 3 bases and J 3 bases; bases outside gene matches: 2. Germline CDR1 and CDR2: KGHDR and SFDVKD.

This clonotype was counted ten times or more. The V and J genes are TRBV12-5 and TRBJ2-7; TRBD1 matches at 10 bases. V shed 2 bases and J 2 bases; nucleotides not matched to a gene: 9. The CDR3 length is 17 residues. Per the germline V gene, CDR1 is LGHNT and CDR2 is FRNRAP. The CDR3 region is CASGLSAGQGSAYEQYF. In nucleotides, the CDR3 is TGTGCTAGTGGTTTGTCAGCGGGACAGGGGTCTGCCTACGAGCAGTACTTC.

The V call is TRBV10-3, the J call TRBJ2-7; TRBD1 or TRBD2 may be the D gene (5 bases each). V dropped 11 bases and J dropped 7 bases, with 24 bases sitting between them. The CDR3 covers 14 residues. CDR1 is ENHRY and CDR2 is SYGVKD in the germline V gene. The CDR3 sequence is CAGSSRVEGSEQYF. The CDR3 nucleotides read TGTGCCGGCAGCTCAAGGGTAGAGGGGTCGGAGCAGTACTTC.

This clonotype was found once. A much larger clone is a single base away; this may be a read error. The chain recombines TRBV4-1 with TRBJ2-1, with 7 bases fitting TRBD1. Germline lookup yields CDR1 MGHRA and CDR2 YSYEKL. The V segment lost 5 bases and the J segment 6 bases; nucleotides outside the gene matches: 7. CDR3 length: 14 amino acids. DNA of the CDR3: TGCGCCAGCAGCGATCCGACAGGGTCCAATGAGCAGTTCTTC. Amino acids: CASSDPTGSNEQFF.

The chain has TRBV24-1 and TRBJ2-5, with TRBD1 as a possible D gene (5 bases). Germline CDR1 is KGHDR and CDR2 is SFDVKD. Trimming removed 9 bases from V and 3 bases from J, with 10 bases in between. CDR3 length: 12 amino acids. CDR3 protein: CATSPGKETQYF. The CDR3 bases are TGTGCCACCTCCCCAGGGAAAGAGACCCAGTACTTC.

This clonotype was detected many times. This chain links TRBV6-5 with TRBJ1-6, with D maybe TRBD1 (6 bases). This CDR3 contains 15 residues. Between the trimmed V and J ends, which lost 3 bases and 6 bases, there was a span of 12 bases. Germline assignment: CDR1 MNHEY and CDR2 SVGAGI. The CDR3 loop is CASSYEGRGNSPLHF. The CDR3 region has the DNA TGTGCCAGCAGTTATGAAGGCAGGGGTAATTCACCCCTCCACTTT.

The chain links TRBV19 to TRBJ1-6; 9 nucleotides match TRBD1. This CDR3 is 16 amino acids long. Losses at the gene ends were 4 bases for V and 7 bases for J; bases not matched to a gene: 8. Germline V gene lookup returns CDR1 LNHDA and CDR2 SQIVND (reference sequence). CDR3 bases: TGTGCCAGTAGTAACAGGGGGCTTGGACGGAATTCACCCCTCCACTTT. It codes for CASSNRGLGRNSPLHF.

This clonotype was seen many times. CDR3 bases: TGTGCCATCAGTGACACCACTAGCGGGAGTTCCAATGAGCAGTTCTTC. Translating it yields CAISDTTSGSSNEQFF. This rearrangement joins TRBV10-3 to TRBJ2-1; 11 nucleotides agree with TRBD2. After removal of 3 bases from V and 6 bases from J, the junction contained 7 bases not matched to a gene. CDR3 size: 16 residues. Germline values: CDR1 ENHRY, CDR2 SYGVKD.

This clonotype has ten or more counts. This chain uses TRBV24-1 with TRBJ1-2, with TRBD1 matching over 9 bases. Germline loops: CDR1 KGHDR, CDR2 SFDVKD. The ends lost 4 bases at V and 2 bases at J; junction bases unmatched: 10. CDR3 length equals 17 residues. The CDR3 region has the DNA TGTGCCACCAGTGAAACCGGGACAGGGCCGCTAAACTATGGCTACACCTTC. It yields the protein CATSETGTGPLNYGYTF.

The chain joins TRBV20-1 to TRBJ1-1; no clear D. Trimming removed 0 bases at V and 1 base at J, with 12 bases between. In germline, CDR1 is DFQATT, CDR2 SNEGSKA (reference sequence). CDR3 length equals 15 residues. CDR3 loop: CSARDLFRPNTEAFF. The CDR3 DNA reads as TGCAGTGCTAGAGATCTGTTTCGGCCGAACACTGAAGCTTTCTTT.

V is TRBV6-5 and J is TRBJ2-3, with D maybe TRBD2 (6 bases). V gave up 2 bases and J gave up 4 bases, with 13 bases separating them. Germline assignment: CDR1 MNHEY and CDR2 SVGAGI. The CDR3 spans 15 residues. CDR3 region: CASSYAAGSADTQYF. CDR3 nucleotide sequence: TGTGCCAGCAGTTACGCTGCCGGGAGCGCAGATACGCAGTATTTT.